Sequencing of this T cell receptor (beta chain) was carried out in a study of beta chain features in type 1 diabetes. Study outcomes and limitations: In all four CD4+ subsets, TCRB CDR3 length was significantly, moderately reduced in type 1 diabetes.

Regarding this clone: The antigen is not known.

Every isolated RNA sample was fully reverse transcribed, so sequencing captured expressed TCRB transcripts. The assay was immunoSEQ multiplex PCR, and TCRdb's table has in-frame clones only and misses some. The sample shows about 700,000 clones, 13% of them seen only once. With 6 bases removed from V and 0 bases from J, the gap between germline ends came to 6 bases. The CDR3 totals 14 residues. Germline values: CDR1 MNHEY, CDR2 SVGAGI. This TCR came from a man aged 18 to 30 with type 1 diabetes. V and J are TRBV6-5 and TRBJ2-6; D call uncertain. Sequences were obtained from naive CD4+ T cells from blood. CDR3 in amino acids: CASRALSGANVLTF. In nucleotides, the CDR3 is TGTGCCAGCAGGGCTCTCTCTGGGGCCAACGTCCTGACTTTC.